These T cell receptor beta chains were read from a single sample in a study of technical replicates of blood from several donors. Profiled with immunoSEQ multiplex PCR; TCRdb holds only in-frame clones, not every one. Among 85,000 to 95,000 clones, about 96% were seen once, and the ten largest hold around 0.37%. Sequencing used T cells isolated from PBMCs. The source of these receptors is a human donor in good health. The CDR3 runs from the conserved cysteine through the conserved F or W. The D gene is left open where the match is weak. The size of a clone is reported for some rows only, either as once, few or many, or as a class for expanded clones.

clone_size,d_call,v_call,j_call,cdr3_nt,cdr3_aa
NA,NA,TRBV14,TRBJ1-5,TGTGCCAGCAGCCTAGATCACAATCAGCCCCAGCATTTT,CASSLDHNQPQHF
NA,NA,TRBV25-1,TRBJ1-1,TGTGCCAGCAGTGAAGGACTATACACTGAAGCTTTCTTT,CASSEGLYTEAFF
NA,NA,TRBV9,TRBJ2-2,TGTGCCAGCAGCAAAAGTTGGGGACTGAACACCGGGGAGCTGTTTTTT,CASSKSWGLNTGELFF
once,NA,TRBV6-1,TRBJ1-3,TGTGCCAGCAGTGAGGCAGGGGCCTACTCTGGAAACACCATATATTTT,CASSEAGAYSGNTIYF
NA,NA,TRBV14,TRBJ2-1,TGTGCCAGCAGCCGGACTATTTCTGAGCAGTTCTTC,CASSRTISEQFF
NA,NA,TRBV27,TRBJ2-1,TGTGCCAGCAGTTGGAACAGGGGGAGGGATGAGCAGTTCTTC,CASSWNRGRDEQFF
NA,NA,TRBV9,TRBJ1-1,TGTGCCAGCAGCGTAGACCCGACAGGACCGATGGCTTTCTTT,CASSVDPTGPMAFF
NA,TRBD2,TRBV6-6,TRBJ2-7,TGTGCCAGCAGCGGACTAGCGGGAGGAGACGAGCAGTACTTC,CASSGLAGGDEQYF
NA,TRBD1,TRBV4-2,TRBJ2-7,TGTGCCAGCAGCCCATGGGACAGGGACCACGAGCAGTACTTC,CASSPWDRDHEQYF
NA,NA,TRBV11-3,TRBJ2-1,TGTGCCAGCAGCTCCTTGGAGGGCCGGTTCTATGAGCAGTTCTTC,CASSSLEGRFYEQFF
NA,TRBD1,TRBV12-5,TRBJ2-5,TGTGCTAGTGCTCCAAGTAGGACAGGGGTCGTGGATCAAGAGACCCAGTACTTC,CASAPSRTGVVDQETQYF
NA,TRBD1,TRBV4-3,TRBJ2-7,TGCGCCAGCAGCCAAAATAGGGGGCAGCGCTACGAGCAGTACTTC,CASSQNRGQRYEQYF
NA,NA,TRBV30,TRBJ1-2,TGTGCCTGGAGTTTGGGTCCTTTGGAGGGCTACACCTTC,CAWSLGPLEGYTF
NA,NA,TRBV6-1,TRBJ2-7,TGTGCCAGCAGCCTCGACAGCTACGAGCAGTACTTC,CASSLDSYEQYF
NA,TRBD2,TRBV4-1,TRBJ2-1,TGCGCCAGCAGGACTAGCGGGACGAAAGAGCAGTTCTTC,CASRTSGTKEQFF
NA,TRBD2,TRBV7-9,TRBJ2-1,TGTGCCAGCAGCGGGACTAGCGGGAGGATCAATGAGCAGTTCTTC,CASSGTSGRINEQFF
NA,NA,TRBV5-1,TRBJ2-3,TGCGCCAGCAGCTCCCCAGGGATCACAGATACGCAGTATTTT,CASSSPGITDTQYF
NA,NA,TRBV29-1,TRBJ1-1,TGCAGCGTTGATGGCAGGGAAACTGAAGCTTTCTTT,CSVDGRETEAFF
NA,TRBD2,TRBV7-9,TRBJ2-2,TGTGCCAGCAGCCCAGGACTAGCGGGAATAACCGGGGAGCTGTTTTTT,CASSPGLAGITGELFF
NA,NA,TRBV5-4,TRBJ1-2,TGTGCCAGCAGCCGGGGGGTTAACTATGGCTACACCTTC,CASSRGVNYGYTF
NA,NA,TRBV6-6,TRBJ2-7,TGTGCCAGCAGCCGAGCCTACGAGCAGTACTTC,CASSRAYEQYF
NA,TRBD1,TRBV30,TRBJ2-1,TGTGCCTGGAGACAGGGGGCTAGTGAGCAGTTCTTC,CAWRQGASEQFF
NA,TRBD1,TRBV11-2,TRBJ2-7,TGTGCCAGCAGCCGAGAACTGGACAGGGTTGGCTACGAGCAGTACTTC,CASSRELDRVGYEQYF
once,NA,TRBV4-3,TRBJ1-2,TGCGCCAGCAGGTTGAGCATTGGAGAATCCTATGGCTACACCTTC,CASRLSIGESYGYTF
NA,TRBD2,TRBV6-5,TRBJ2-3,TGTGCCAGCAGTTTGACTAGCGGGAGAAGGACCGATACGCAGTATTTT,CASSLTSGRRTDTQYF
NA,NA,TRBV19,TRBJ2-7,TGTGCCAGTAGTATGGGGCAGGGATACGAGCAGTACTTC,CASSMGQGYEQYF
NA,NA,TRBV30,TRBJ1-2,TGTGCCTGGAGTGGACAGTTCCTGGATGGCTACACCTTC,CAWSGQFLDGYTF
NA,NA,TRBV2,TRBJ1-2,TGTGCCAGCAGTGAAACGGTGGGGGGGAGTTATGGCTACACCTTC,CASSETVGGSYGYTF
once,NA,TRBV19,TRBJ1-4,TGTGCCAGTAGTAGGGGGCCCGGCAGAAAACTGTTTTTT,CASSRGPGRKLFF
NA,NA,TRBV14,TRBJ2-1,TGTGCCAGCAGCCAAGTGCAGGTTTCCGATGAGCAGTTCTTC,CASSQVQVSDEQFF
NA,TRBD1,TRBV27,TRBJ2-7,TGTGCCAGCAGTTTCAGGGGGCCCTCCTACGAGCAGTACTTC,CASSFRGPSYEQYF
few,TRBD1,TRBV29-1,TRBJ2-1,TGCAGCGTTGCAAGAGGGGGCCCCTACAATGAGCAGTTCTTC,CSVARGGPYNEQFF
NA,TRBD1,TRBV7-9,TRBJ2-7,TGTGCCAGCAGCATGGCCTGGGACAGGTCTCCCGAGCAGTACTTC,CASSMAWDRSPEQYF
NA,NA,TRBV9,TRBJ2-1,TGTGCCAGCAGCGTAGGGCCCCAAGTACATGAGCAGTTCTTC,CASSVGPQVHEQFF
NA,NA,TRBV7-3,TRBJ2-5,TGTGCCAGCAGCTTAAGAGGGTCTTTCCAAGAGACCCAGTACTTC,CASSLRGSFQETQYF
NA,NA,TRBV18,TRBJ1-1,TGTGCCAGCTCACCGCGACAGAGCACTGAAGCTTTCTTT,CASSPRQSTEAFF
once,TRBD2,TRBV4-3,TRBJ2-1,TGCGCCAGCAGCCAAGATACAGCTAGCGGAAACAATGAGCAGTTCTTC,CASSQDTASGNNEQFF
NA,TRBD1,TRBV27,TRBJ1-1,TGTGCCAGCAGTAGAGACAGGGGAGGATCCACTGAAGCTTTCTTT,CASSRDRGGSTEAFF
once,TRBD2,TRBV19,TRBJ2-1,TGTGCCAGTAGTATTAGCCTAGCGGAGTACAATGAGCAGTTCTTC,CASSISLAEYNEQFF
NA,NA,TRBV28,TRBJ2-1,TGTGCCAGCAGTCTAGCTCTCTCCTACAATGAGCAGTTCTTC,CASSLALSYNEQFF
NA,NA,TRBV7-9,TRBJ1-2,TGTGCCAGCAGCCTTGGGAGCTATGGCTACACCTTC,CASSLGSYGYTF
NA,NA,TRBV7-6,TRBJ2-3,TGTGCCAGCAGCTTCGACAGCGGGTACACAGATACGCAGTATTTT,CASSFDSGYTDTQYF
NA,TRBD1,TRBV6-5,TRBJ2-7,TGTGCCAGCAGTTCAGACAGGGGATCCTACGAGCAGTACTTC,CASSSDRGSYEQYF
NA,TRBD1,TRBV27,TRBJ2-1,TGTGCCAGCAGCTACAGGGGGCAGAATGAGCAGTTCTTC,CASSYRGQNEQFF
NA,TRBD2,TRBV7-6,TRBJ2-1,TGTGCCAGCAGCTTAAGAGCGGGAACTGAGCAGTTCTTC,CASSLRAGTEQFF
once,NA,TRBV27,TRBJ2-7,TGTGCCAGCAGTTTAGCAGCGATAGCCTACGAGCAGTACTTC,CASSLAAIAYEQYF
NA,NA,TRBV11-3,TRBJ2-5,TGTGCCAGCAGCTTTGGAAGTTTGGGGATGCCGGGGGAGACCCAGTACTTC,CASSFGSLGMPGETQYF
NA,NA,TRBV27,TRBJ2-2,TGTGCCAGCCGCGGGACCACGAACACCGGGGAGCTGTTTTTT,CASRGTTNTGELFF
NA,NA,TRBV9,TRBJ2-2,TGTGCCAGCAGCGTCGACTCCAGGGAGGCCGGGGAGCTGTTTTTT,CASSVDSREAGELFF
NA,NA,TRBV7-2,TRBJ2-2,TGTGCCAGCAGCTTAAACTTAGTATGGGGCAGGGCGGGAAGGGAGCTGTTTTTT,CASSLNLVWGRAGRELFF
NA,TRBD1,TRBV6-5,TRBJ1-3,TGTGCCAGCAGTGGACAGGGGAGAGGAAACACCATATATTTT,CASSGQGRGNTIYF
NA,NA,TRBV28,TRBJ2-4,TGTGCCAGCAGTTTGTTTACTCTTCGAGGGAAAAACATTCAGTACTTC,CASSLFTLRGKNIQYF
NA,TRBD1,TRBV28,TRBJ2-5,TGTGCCAGCAGCACGCCTGGGACAGTGGGACAAGAGACCCAGTACTTC,CASSTPGTVGQETQYF
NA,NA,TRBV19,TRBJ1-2,TGTGCCAGCGGGACACTGAAGGGCTACACCTTC,CASGTLKGYTF